This TCR beta chain appears in the sequencing data of a study of blood T cell repertoires in COVID-19 (dated by TCRdb to 2020 to 2022). Background on the whole study: Samples covering the acute and convalescent phases of COVID-19 were provided by collaborators in the United States, Italy and Spain. The material from the prospective study consisted of cDNA or gDNA derived from T cells, B-cell-depleted T cells, or PBMCs. The dataset comprised deeply sampled blood TCRbeta repertoires from subjects exposed to, actively infected with, or recovered from COVID-19. The repertoires were made available in a free public database intended to serve as a resource for research on the immune response to SARS-CoV-2. Samples were obtained from the ongoing ImmuneRACE study (first 160 participants) and from roughly 1,300 subjects provided by 6 global collaborators. The sample metadata nearly always contained a de-identified subject ID, COVID-19 status, age in years and sex. Where HLA class I and class II types were available, the types were taken from metadata supplied by the sample provider, not from assay-based typing.

Collaborating institutions collected whole blood in K2EDTA tubes following their own protocols. For TCRbeta analysis, collaborators shipped samples in one of three forms: frozen whole blood, isolated PBMCs, or DNA extracted from either of those sample types. The full study reports these points: Clinical and demographic metadata were provided uncurated, with the amount varying by source and participant.

Counted from cysteine to phenylalanine, this CDR3 has 14 amino acids. Just the 42-base CDR3 DNA is kept, in frame starting at base 1. CDR1 is given as SEHNR and CDR2 as FQNEAQ, both from the germline V gene (reference sequence). V loses 11 bases at its end and J loses 2 bases; junction bases beyond the gene matches: 9. This clone was counted a few times. No cognate antigen has been identified for it. No base-level quality is on record; no much larger clone is a single base apart. TCRbeta CDR3 regions were amplified from genomic DNA using the immunoSEQ Assay, a bias-controlled multiplex PCR. The authors' analysis ran thus. The number of nucleated cells in each sample was estimated from the amplification of reference gene primers within the assay. Sequence reads were collapsed and filtered to measure the absolute abundance of every unique TCRbeta CDR3 rearrangement. For each sample, productive Simpson clonality was calculated by taking the square root of Simpson's diversity index across productive rearrangements. TCRdb took this table from immuneACCESS and kept in-frame rearrangements with V and J called. Such tables lack part of the clones; where checked against another copy, unresolved V genes explain under half of the gap, and the rest is unexplained. The V and J calls and clone size come from that table; D and trimming were worked out from the DNA. Counted in this sample were about 89,000 clones; more than 80% of them appeared once. The leading ten clones occupy 15% to 20% of the sample.

The receptor was derived from an elderly woman with acute or convalescent COVID-19. Specimen: peripheral blood. Recombination joined TRBV7-9 with TRBJ2-7; 10 central bases correspond to TRBD2. DNA sequence: TGTGCCTGCGGGCTAGCGGGGGTGACCTACGAGCAGTACTTC. Translated, this is CACGLAGVTYEQYF.